Below are 8 T cell receptor beta chains sequenced from a single sample in a study of metastatic and nonmetastatic thyroid tumors. No patient received treatment before thyroid surgery. TCRdb re-clonotyped the PCR reads via MiXCR. The sample contains 35,000 to 40,000 clones, 20% to 25% of which appear only once. The sequenced sample consisted of blood. The receptor set was obtained from a female donor with papillary thyroid cancer or a benign thyroid nodule (not recorded which). Some clones in this sample may be carry-over from other donors' samples.

The chain recombines TRBV20-1 with TRBJ2-1; 8 nucleotides line up with TRBD2. The CDR3 totals 14 residues. Per germline, CDR1 DFQATT and CDR2 SNEGSKA (reference sequence). V lost 6 bases and J lost 11; bases outside the gene matches: 15. The CDR3, as DNA: TGCAGTGCCAAGGCACTAGCGGTTACAATGAAGCAGTTCTTC. Its protein is CSAKALAVTMKQFF.

The gene calls are TRBV7-2 and TRBJ2-7; D possibly uses TRBD1 or TRBD2 (6 bases each). The CDR3 contains 15 residues. Trimming stripped 1 base from V and 3 bases from J, with 13 bases between. CDR1 is SGHTA and CDR2 is FQGNSA in the germline V gene. CDR3 nucleotides: TGTGCCAGCAGCTTAGTAGCCGGGGGCCTCTACGAGCAGTACTTC. Amino acid sequence: CASSLVAGGLYEQYF.

This clone has a count of ten or more. The V gene is TRBV2, the J gene TRBJ2-7; D is undetermined. V shed 3 bases and J shed 5 bases, with 8 bases lying between them. Germline values: CDR1 SNHLY, CDR2 FYNNEI. This CDR3 is 12 amino acids long. CDR3 protein: CASSEPSDEQYF. In DNA, the CDR3 is TGTGCCAGCAGTGAGCCGTCTGACGAGCAGTACTTC.

This chain links TRBV28 with TRBJ2-7, with 7 bases aligning to TRBD1. The CDR3 has 14 amino acids. Germline CDR1 MDHEN, CDR2 SYDVKM. V trimming: 4 bases; J trimming: 3 bases; junction bases outside the gene matches: 6. CDR3 amino acids: CASSSPGQIYEQYF. The CDR3 region has the DNA TGTGCCAGCAGTTCACCGGGACAGATCTACGAGCAGTACTTC.

This clone was picked up many times. The V and J genes are TRBV7-9 and TRBJ1-1, with 7 bases matching TRBD1. CDR3 size: 18 residues. The germline gives CDR1 SEHNR, CDR2 FQNEAQ (reference sequence). V lost 5 bases to trimming and J lost 0 bases; unmatched junction nucleotides: 15. The CDR3 region is CASSPPGTVLGMNTEAFF. The CDR3 DNA sequence: TGTGCCAGCAGCCCCCCCGGGACAGTCCTGGGGATGAACACTGAAGCTTTCTTT.

As regards this clone: Relative to the germline gene, one junction end is altered; a read error may explain this. V and J are TRBV7-7 and TRBJ2-7; maybe TRBD2 (7 bases). This CDR3 has 16 amino acids. CDR1 and CDR2 from the germline V gene are SSHAT and FNYEAQ (reference sequence). CDR3 bases: TGTTCCAGCAGCCCCCACCCGGCAGGGGAGGGCTACGAGCAGTACTTC. It encodes CSSSPHPAGEGYEQYF.

This clone was detected many times. This CDR3 is CASSRSGSGLSGTQYF. The CDR3 DNA follows: TGCGCCAGCAGCAGAAGCGGGAGCGGTCTTAGTGGGACCCAGTACTTC. The chain recombines TRBV5-1 with TRBJ2-5, with TRBD2 matching 8 bases. V was clipped by 4 bases and J by 7 bases; unmatched bases: 15. Germline V lookup: CDR1 SGHRS, CDR2 YFSETQ. CDR3 length: 16 residues.

The sample holds many counts of this clone. The chain carries TRBV15 and TRBJ2-4, with D maybe TRBD2 (5 bases). This CDR3 region has 12 residues. Germline V gene lookup returns CDR1 LNHNV and CDR2 YYDKDF (reference sequence). The V end lost 4 bases, the J end lost 9 bases, and 10 bases lay between the germline ends. In DNA form, the CDR3 reads TGTGCCACCAGCACGTGGGAGAGCATTCAGTACTTC. It encodes CATSTWESIQYF. The whole variable domain, remainder taken from reference TRBV15 and TRBJ2-4, is DAMVIQNPRYQVTQFGKPVTLSCSQTLNHNVMYWYQQKSSQAPKLLFHYYDKDFNNEADTPDNFQSRRPNTSFCFLDIRSPGLGDTAMYLCATSTWESIQYFGAGTRLSVL.